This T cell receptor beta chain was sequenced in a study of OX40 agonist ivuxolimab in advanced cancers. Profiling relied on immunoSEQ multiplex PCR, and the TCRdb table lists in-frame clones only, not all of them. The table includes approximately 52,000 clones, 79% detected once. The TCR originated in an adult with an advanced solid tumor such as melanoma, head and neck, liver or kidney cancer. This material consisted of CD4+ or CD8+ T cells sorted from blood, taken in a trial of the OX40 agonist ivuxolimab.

The CDR3, as DNA: TGCGCCAGCACCTTGCCCGGGACCGGGACCAGTCCCGAGCAGTACTTC. Amino acids: CASTLPGTGTSPEQYF. The rearrangement joins TRBV10-1 to TRBJ2-7; the D gene could be TRBD1 or TRBD2 (5 bases each). CDR1 is WNHNN and CDR2 is SYGVQD in the germline V gene (reference sequence). The CDR3 covers 16 residues. V lost 7 bases, J lost 6 bases, and 25 bases lay in between.